Following are 30 T cell receptor beta chains from one sample sequenced in a study of T cell responses to AZD1222 COVID-19 vaccine. Using immunoSEQ multiplex PCR, the repertoire was profiled, and TCRdb retains in-frame clones only, with some absent. The table shows some 150,000 clones, with around 85% occurring only once. Sequencing used peripheral blood, obtained on day 0 of MenACWY control vaccination. These receptor sequences come from an adult in good health.

This chain connects TRBV10-3 to TRBJ2-2; 12 bases line up with TRBD2. The length of the CDR3 is 18 residues. In germline, CDR1 is ENHRY, CDR2 SYGVKD. The trim removed 3 bases at V and 2 bases at J, leaving 7 bases unmatched. As DNA, the CDR3 is TGTGCCATCAGTGAAAGGCTAGCGGGGGGGCATAACACCGGGGAGCTGTTTTTT. Translated, it gives CAISERLAGGHNTGELFF.

The chain links TRBV3-1 (or the pseudogene TRBV3-2) to TRBJ2-3; TRBD2 matches at 10 bases. The length of the CDR3 is 14 residues. V lost 5 bases and J lost 4; bases outside the gene matches: 3. In germline, CDR1 is LGHDT, CDR2 YNNKEL (reference sequence). DNA for the CDR3: TGTGCCAGCAGCTTAGGACTAGCGGCAGATACGCAGTATTTT. Translated, it gives CASSLGLAADTQYF.

This chain joins TRBV19 and TRBJ2-3; TRBD2 aligns across 7 bases. Germline CDR1 and CDR2: LNHDA and SQIVND (reference sequence). This CDR3 region has 13 residues. Trimming at V came to 7 bases and at J to 0 bases, leaving 1 base not matched to a gene. This CDR3 is CASKRDSTDTQYF. CDR3 DNA sequence: TGTGCCAGTAAGCGGGATAGCACAGATACGCAGTATTTT.

The chain uses TRBV5-5 and TRBJ1-2; TRBD1 is a possible D gene (5 bases). Germline values: CDR1 SGHKS, CDR2 YYEKEE (reference sequence). Trimming pared 4 bases from V and 4 bases from J, leaving 17 bases between. CDR3 length: 15 amino acids. The CDR3 sequence: CASSQHGGGFYGYTF. CDR3 sequence (DNA): TGTGCCAGCAGCCAGCACGGGGGAGGGTTCTATGGCTACACCTTC. The full variable domain, rest sourced from reference TRBV5-5 and TRBJ1-2, is DAGVTQSPTHLIKTRGQQVTLRCSPISGHKSVSWYQQVLGQGPQFIFQYYEKEERGRGNFPDRFSARQFPNYSSELNVNALLLGDSALYLCASSQHGGGFYGYTFGSGTRLTVV.

The rearrangement links TRBV10-3 to TRBJ2-1; possibly TRBD1 or TRBD2 for D (5 bases each). Germline V gene data show CDR1 as ENHRY and CDR2 as SYGVKD. The CDR3 runs to 18 residues. Deletions cut 0 bases from V and 6 bases from J, with 21 bases between. In nucleotides, the CDR3 is TGTGCCATCAGTGAGTCCCGTTCAGATGGGGGAGAGGGCAATGAGCAGTTCTTC. As protein: CAISESRSDGGEGNEQFF.

Comments on this clone: An end of the junction does not agree with germline; a read error may underlie this. The V gene is TRBV2, the J gene TRBJ2-1; TRBD1 matches at 7 bases. Germline-derived CDR1 and CDR2 are SNHLY and FYNNEI. The CDR3 loop spans 12 amino acids. The CDR3 nucleotides are TGTGCCAGCAGGACCACAGGGGTCCTATTTATCTTC. This codes for CASRTTGVLFIF. The variable domain in full, completed from reference TRBV2 and TRBJ2-1, reads EPEVTQTPSHQVTQMGQEVILRCVPISNHLYFYWYRQILGQKVEFLVSFYNNEISEKSEIFDDQFSVERPDGSNFTLKIRSTKLEDSAMYFCASRTTGVLFIFGPGTRLTVL.

The J gene is TRBJ1-2, the V gene TRBV24-1; 9 bases map to TRBD1. The V gene end was trimmed by 3 bases and the J gene end by 8 bases; junction bases not matched to a gene: 9. The germline CDR1 and CDR2 sequences are KGHDR and SFDVKD. This CDR3 is 15 amino acids long. The CDR3 here is CATSDPGTGQEGYTF. The CDR3 DNA sequence: TGTGCCACCAGTGATCCCGGGACAGGGCAAGAGGGCTACACCTTC.

This clone has only one observation. V usage is TRBV30 and J usage is TRBJ1-1; maybe TRBD1 (6 bases). Germline-derived CDR1 and CDR2 are GTSNPN and SVGIG (reference sequence). There are 14 residues in the CDR3. Trimming removed 3 bases from V and 1 base from J, with 12 bases in between. The CDR3 reads CAWREGHPNTEAFF. CDR3 DNA: TGTGCCTGGAGAGAGGGACATCCGAACACTGAAGCTTTCTTT.

There are a few counts of this clone. The chain couples TRBV19 to TRBJ1-5; 7 bases agree with TRBD1. This CDR3 has 13 amino acids. Unmatched junction bases numbered 5, after V lost 7 bases and J lost 5 bases. The germline V gene has CDR1 LNHDA and CDR2 SQIVND (reference sequence). This chain's CDR3 is CASTGDSDQPQHF. The CDR3 DNA follows: TGTGCCAGTACCGGGGACAGTGATCAGCCCCAGCATTTT.

The chain has TRBV24-1 and TRBJ2-2; D perhaps matches TRBD1 (5 bases). Germline V gene data show CDR1 as KGHDR and CDR2 as SFDVKD. This CDR3 is 14 amino acids long. V was shortened by 5 bases and J by 1 base, with 7 bases between the two germline ends. The DNA for the CDR3 is TGTGCCACCAGTGGGCAGGGGAACACCGGGGAGCTGTTTTTT. It codes for CATSGQGNTGELFF.

This chain joins TRBV19 and TRBJ2-2, with 13 bases that match TRBD2. J gave up 6 bases and V 7 bases, and 5 bases lay outside the gene matches. Germline V lookup: CDR1 LNHDA, CDR2 SQIVND (reference sequence). CDR3 length equals 15 residues. The CDR3 coding sequence is TGTGCCAGTATTCTCACTAGCGGGGGGGCCGGGGAGCTGTTTTTT. Protein sequence: CASILTSGGAGELFF.

This rearrangement joins TRBV11-2 to TRBJ1-6; TRBD1 is a possible D gene (6 bases). Germline V gene data show CDR1 as SGHAT and CDR2 as FQNNGV. Trimming left V 0 bases short and J 10 bases short, with 19 bases between. The CDR3 spans 17 residues. This CDR3 is CASSLDLKGGGSSPLHF. DNA of the CDR3: TGTGCCAGCAGCTTAGATCTAAAGGGGGGGGGTTCGTCACCCCTCCACTTT.

The chain uses TRBV11-2 and TRBJ1-2; D is unresolved. The CDR3 totals 14 residues. The V and J ends lost 8 bases and 6 bases respectively, with 19 bases between them. Germline assignment: CDR1 SGHAT and CDR2 FQNNGV. CDR3 sequence reads: CASSPGGRTDGYTF. CDR3 DNA: TGTGCCAGCTCCCCGGGCGGAAGGACGGATGGCTACACCTTC.

The gene calls are TRBV28 and TRBJ1-4; tentatively, D is TRBD1 (5 bases). This CDR3 is built from 14 residues. Germline lookup yields CDR1 MDHEN and CDR2 SYDVKM. Trimming left V 5 bases short and J 1 base short, with 8 bases between. The CDR3 coding sequence is TGTGCCAGCAGTCAGACAGAAACTAATGAAAAACTGTTTTTT. As protein: CASSQTETNEKLFF.

The chain links TRBV30 to TRBJ1-2; D is unclear. In germline, CDR1 is GTSNPN, CDR2 SVGIG (reference sequence). V lost 0 bases and J lost 8, with 13 bases in between. This CDR3 region has 13 residues. CDR3 amino acids: CAWSVIVHEGYTF. The DNA of the CDR3 is TGTGCCTGGAGTGTAATTGTCCACGAGGGCTACACCTTC.

J is TRBJ1-1 and V is TRBV19, with D unresolved. The CDR3 totals 15 residues. V was shortened by 6 bases and J by 0 bases, with 14 bases between the two germline ends. Germline CDR1 is LNHDA and CDR2 is SQIVND (reference sequence). The CDR3 DNA is TGTGCCAGTAGGGGCAGTATGTCTATGAACACTGAAGCTTTCTTT. Translating it yields CASRGSMSMNTEAFF.

This clone was seen just once. The chain has TRBV2 and TRBJ1-2; 8 nucleotides line up with TRBD1. The junction had 6 bases not matched to a gene; V was cut back by 6 bases and J by 6 bases. CDR3 length: 13 amino acids. In germline, CDR1 is SNHLY, CDR2 FYNNEI. This CDR3 is CASRSTGENGYTF. CDR3 coding DNA: TGTGCCAGCAGGTCGACAGGGGAAAATGGCTACACCTTC. The whole variable domain, remainder taken from reference TRBV2 and TRBJ1-2, is EPEVTQTPSHQVTQMGQEVILRCVPISNHLYFYWYRQILGQKVEFLVSFYNNEISEKSEIFDDQFSVERPDGSNFTLKIRSTKLEDSAMYFCASRSTGENGYTFGSGTRLTVV.

The chain couples TRBV7-8 to TRBJ1-2; TRBD1 matches at 7 bases. Germline V CDR1 and CDR2: SGHVS, FQNEAQ. This CDR3 comprises 17 residues. J was trimmed by 5 bases and V by 1 base; bases with no gene match: 13. The CDR3 DNA follows: TGTGCCAGCAGCTTAGACTTGCGGGCAGGGGGATGGTATGGCTACACCTTC. Protein product: CASSLDLRAGGWYGYTF.

The chain recombines TRBV2 with TRBJ2-1; 10 bases agree with TRBD2. This CDR3 is 15 amino acids long. In germline, CDR1 is SNHLY, CDR2 FYNNEI. With V trimmed by 6 bases and J by 0 bases, 2 bases remained unmatched. As DNA, the CDR3 is TGTGCCAGCAGCCCTAGCGGGGGCTCCTACAATGAGCAGTTCTTC. Translated, it gives CASSPSGGSYNEQFF.

The genes are TRBV19 and TRBJ1-5; perhaps TRBD1 as D (5 bases). The V gene lost 3 bases and the J gene lost 5 bases, with 8 bases spanning the gap. The germline CDR1 and CDR2 sequences are LNHDA and SQIVND (reference sequence). CDR3 length: 13 amino acids. The DNA of the CDR3 is TGTGCCAGTAGTATCAGGGTCTATCAGCCCCAGCATTTT. Amino acids: CASSIRVYQPQHF.

The chain carries TRBV25-1 and TRBJ2-4; D is uncertain. CDR3 length equals 14 residues. V was cut by 3 bases and J by 9 bases, with 15 bases left in between. CDR1 and CDR2 from the germline V gene are MGHDK and SYGVNS. Here the CDR3 reads CASSDKGFRSIQYF. The CDR3 DNA reads TGTGCCAGCAGTGATAAAGGCTTTCGTTCCATTCAGTACTTC.

The chain carries TRBV5-4 and TRBJ1-2; 8 nucleotides agree with TRBD1. Germline trimming cut 3 bases from V and 6 bases from J; bases unmatched to any gene: 7. The V gene's germline CDR1 is SGHNT and CDR2 YYREEE (reference sequence). CDR3 length equals 14 residues. The CDR3 protein is CASSSLDRADGYTF. CDR3 DNA: TGTGCCAGCAGCTCCTTGGACAGGGCAGATGGCTACACCTTC.

V and J are TRBV7-9 and TRBJ1-2, with D tentatively TRBD1 (6 bases). The ends were cut back, 4 bases at V and 7 bases at J, with 19 bases in the middle. Germline loops: CDR1 SEHNR, CDR2 FQNEAQ (reference sequence). This CDR3 comprises 15 residues. The CDR3 loop is CASSSAGGARSGYTF. The CDR3 coding sequence is TGTGCCAGCAGCTCGGCGGGGGGGGCCAGGAGTGGCTACACCTTC.

The chain joins TRBV21-1 to TRBJ1-1. TRBV21-1 is reported as a pseudogene. This CDR3 region has 19 residues. CDR3 DNA: TGTGCCAGCAGCAAAGAACGGATTCGGGGAATCCGATCAAACACTGAAGCTTTCTTT. It codes for CASSKERIRGIRSNTEAFF.

This chain connects TRBV20-1 to TRBJ2-2, with D maybe TRBD2 (5 bases). The germline CDR1 and CDR2 sequences are DFQATT and SNEGSKA (reference sequence). This CDR3 region has 14 residues. V gave up 3 bases and J gave up 5 bases, with 13 bases separating them. As DNA, the CDR3 is TGCAGTGCTAGTTGGTCTAGCAGTACCGGGGAGCTGTTTTTT. Amino acid sequence: CSASWSSSTGELFF.

As regards this clone: A junction boundary mismatches the germline segment, possibly from a read error. The chain has TRBV10-3 and TRBJ2-2, with 7 bases fitting TRBD2. Germline lookup yields CDR1 ENHRY and CDR2 SYGVKD. The CDR3 extends over 14 amino acids. CDR3 sequence (DNA): TGTGCCATCAGTGAACTAGCGAATACCGGGGAGCTGTTTTTT. It is translated as CAISELANTGELFF.

V usage is TRBV19 and J usage is TRBJ1-3; D unclear. CDR1 and CDR2 from the germline V gene are LNHDA and SQIVND (reference sequence). This CDR3 is built from 11 residues. V lost 11 bases to trimming and J lost 3 bases, with 8 bases between them. CDR3 region: CAGSNGNTIYF. The CDR3, as DNA: TGTGCCGGGAGTAATGGAAACACCATATATTTT.

This clone appeared once. J is TRBJ1-1 and V is TRBV19; D call uncertain. V was cut by 11 bases and J by 4 bases, with 17 bases left in between. CDR3 length equals 13 residues. Per the germline V gene, CDR1 is LNHDA and CDR2 is SQIVND (reference sequence). This CDR3 is CACIGRVGTEAFF. The CDR3 coding sequence is TGTGCCTGTATAGGGAGGGTGGGCACTGAAGCTTTCTTT.

Here the CDR3 DNA reads TGTGCCAGCAGTCACGTGGATACGCAGTATTTT. As protein: CASSHVDTQYF. This rearrangement joins TRBV6-5 to TRBJ2-3; D gene ambiguous. The CDR3 contains 11 residues. Between the trimmed V and J ends, which lost 5 bases and 6 bases, there was a span of 6 bases. Germline V lookup: CDR1 MNHEY, CDR2 SVGAGI.

The chain is built from TRBV7-2 and TRBJ1-6; the D gene is possibly TRBD1 (5 bases). Germline V gives CDR1 SGHTA, CDR2 FQGNSA. The CDR3 has 16 amino acids. The V end lost 5 bases, the J end lost 6 bases, and 17 bases lay between the germline ends. The CDR3 protein is CASSPPGQGSNSPLHF. The CDR3 DNA follows: TGTGCCAGCAGCCCACCAGGACAAGGGTCTAATTCACCCCTCCACTTT.